Listed below are T cell receptor beta chains from one sample, sequenced in a study of monozygotic twins with inflammatory bowel disease. TCRdb reprocessed the 5' RACE reads; each CDR3 protein has one entry and no DNA is given. The table lists 85,000 to 110,000 distinct CDR3 sequences. The sequencing input was blood. These TCRs come from a human donor with ulcerative colitis or Crohn's disease, or a healthy co-twin of an affected twin (not recorded which). The CDR3 runs from the conserved cysteine through the conserved F or W.

V gene: TRBV6-1
J gene: TRBJ1-1
CDR3 protein: CASSSMGRPGGDEAFF

V gene: TRBV7-9
J gene: TRBJ1-1
CDR3 protein: CASSLVDISNTEAFF

V gene: TRBV20-1
J gene: TRBJ1-1
CDR3 protein: CSAALQGPQVEAFF

V gene: TRBV20-1
J gene: TRBJ2-5
CDR3 protein: CSARLAGVETQYF

V gene: TRBV5-1
J gene: TRBJ2-7
CDR3 protein: CASSFSSSPEQYF

V gene: TRBV2
J gene: TRBJ2-7
CDR3 protein: CASSRDRGLDYEQYF

V gene: TRBV20-1
J gene: TRBJ2-7
CDR3 protein: CSASMPSGRTNEQYF

V gene: TRBV27
J gene: TRBJ2-7
CDR3 protein: CASSSRTGYEQYF

V gene: TRBV7-8
J gene: TRBJ2-1
CDR3 protein: CASSLDRGNEQFF

V gene: TRBV25-1
J gene: TRBJ2-2
CDR3 protein: CASRPPGLFSGGELFF

V gene: TRBV7-2
J gene: TRBJ1-5
CDR3 protein: CASSRGTRAMNQPQHF

V gene: TRBV7-8
J gene: TRBJ2-5
CDR3 protein: CASSSGQGKETQYF

V gene: TRBV6-5
J gene: TRBJ1-6
CDR3 protein: CASSYRVPYNSPLHF

V gene: TRBV28
J gene: TRBJ2-7
CDR3 protein: CASSSRPYKTGYEQYF

V gene: TRBV6-1
J gene: TRBJ2-4
CDR3 protein: CASKPGQGTGNIQYF

V gene: TRBV20-1
J gene: TRBJ2-3
CDR3 protein: CSAPSGLAESFPPTDTQYF

V gene: TRBV20-1
J gene: TRBJ2-3
CDR3 protein: CSARVSGRLTDTQYF

V gene: TRBV6-6
J gene: TRBJ2-4
CDR3 protein: CASSTGPQTLQYF

V gene: TRBV27
J gene: TRBJ2-1
CDR3 protein: CASSLQTGTNEQFF

V gene: TRBV18
J gene: TRBJ1-2
CDR3 protein: CASSPPIGSYTF

V gene: TRBV18
J gene: TRBJ2-7
CDR3 protein: CASSPRVRGHEQYF

V gene: TRBV7-2
J gene: TRBJ2-7
CDR3 protein: CASSLGRGGEQYF

V gene: TRBV11-2
J gene: TRBJ2-7
CDR3 protein: CASSFGAGVVPYEQYF

V gene: TRBV11-2
J gene: TRBJ2-1
CDR3 protein: CASSFVNFYNEQFF

V gene: TRBV7-9
J gene: TRBJ2-1
CDR3 protein: CASSRTGNEQFF

V gene: TRBV7-2
J gene: TRBJ2-1
CDR3 protein: CASSFLGGTVEQFF

V gene: TRBV5-1
J gene: TRBJ2-6
CDR3 protein: CASSLTGSGANVLTF

V gene: TRBV27
J gene: TRBJ2-7
CDR3 protein: CASSPSRGLSYEQYF

V gene: TRBV12-3/TRBV12-4
J gene: TRBJ2-3
CDR3 protein: CASNWVGASTDTQYF

V gene: TRBV18
J gene: TRBJ2-1
CDR3 protein: CASSPLAGNGYNEQFF